The 31 T cell receptor beta chains presented below share a single source sample, sequenced in a study of blood T cell repertoires in COVID-19. The table came from immunoSEQ multiplex PCR; TCRdb's copy has only in-frame clones and leaves some out. The data show some 500,000 clones, about 89% seen once. The sequenced sample was peripheral blood. Receptors were obtained from a woman aged 50 to 60 with COVID-19, enrolled during active disease.

The V gene is TRBV15, the J gene TRBJ1-2; weak D call: TRBD1 (5 bases). The germline CDR1 and CDR2 sequences are LNHNV and YYDKDF (reference sequence). CDR3 length: 14 amino acids. V was trimmed by 0 bases and J by 4 bases, leaving 9 bases between them. For the CDR3, the DNA is TGTGCCACCAGCAGAGATAGGGGCAGCTATGGCTACACCTTC. This translates into CATSRDRGSYGYTF.

V gene TRBV28 combines with J gene TRBJ1-5; D call uncertain. The CDR3 extends over 12 amino acids. Trimming left V 7 bases short and J 2 bases short, with 6 bases between. Germline V lookup: CDR1 MDHEN, CDR2 SYDVKM. CDR3 DNA: TGTGCCAGCACCGCGGGCAATCAGCCCCAGCATTTT. This sequence encodes CASTAGNQPQHF.

The V gene is TRBV29-1, the J gene TRBJ1-1, with a weak D call TRBD1 (5 bases). The V end was cut by 4 bases, the J end by 5 bases, with 17 bases between. This CDR3 has 14 amino acids. Germline V lookup: CDR1 SQVTM, CDR2 ANQGSEA. DNA of the CDR3: TGCAGCGTTGCCTTCGTGGGGGGAGCGACTGAAGCTTTCTTT. Amino acids: CSVAFVGGATEAFF.

The chain combines TRBV3-1 (or the pseudogene TRBV3-2) with TRBJ1-2, with D unresolved. The CDR3 loop spans 12 amino acids. The ends were cut back, 8 bases at V and 7 bases at J, with 14 bases in the middle. The germline gives CDR1 LGHDT, CDR2 YNNKEL (reference sequence). CDR3 sequence reads: CASRFREGGYTF. The CDR3 nucleotides are TGTGCCAGCCGATTTCGGGAGGGTGGCTACACCTTC.

The gene calls are TRBV6-5 and TRBJ1-2; weak D call: TRBD1 (6 bases). The CDR3 totals 12 residues. Germline V gives CDR1 MNHEY, CDR2 SVGAGI. V was trimmed by 3 bases and J by 11 bases, leaving 13 bases between them. In DNA form, the CDR3 reads TGTGCCAGCAGTTATGCTAGAGGGGGATACACCTTC. Amino acid sequence: CASSYARGGYTF.

This clone appeared a single time. The chain combines TRBV25-1 with TRBJ2-7; TRBD1 aligns across 9 bases. The trim removed 4 bases at V and 4 bases at J, leaving 2 bases unmatched. The germline V gene has CDR1 MGHDK and CDR2 SYGVNS. The CDR3 loop spans 13 amino acids. This chain's CDR3 is CASSAGTGYEQYF. CDR3 nucleotides: TGTGCCAGCAGTGCTGGGACAGGGTACGAGCAGTACTTC.

CDR3 sequence reads: CASSPQVSYNEQFF. The CDR3 bases are TGCGCCAGCAGCCCACAGGTCTCCTACAATGAGCAGTTCTTC. The chain links TRBV5-1 to TRBJ2-1; TRBD1 might be the D (5 bases). The CDR3 runs to 14 residues. Trimming cost V 4 bases and J 0 bases, with 8 bases left between them. From germline, CDR1 is SGHRS and CDR2 YFSETQ. The full variable domain, rest sourced from reference TRBV5-1 and TRBJ2-1, is KAGVTQTPRYLIKTRGQQVTLSCSPISGHRSVSWYQQTPGQGLQFLFEYFSETQRNKGNFPGRFSGRQFSNSRSEMNVSTLELGDSALYLCASSPQVSYNEQFFGPGTRLTVL.

The chain joins TRBV5-1 to TRBJ1-2, with D possibly matching TRBD1 (5 bases). From germline, CDR1 is SGHRS and CDR2 YFSETQ. Trimming left V 5 bases short and J 5 bases short, with 16 bases between. The CDR3 contains 14 residues. The CDR3 sequence: CASRIAPGEYGYTF. The CDR3 region has the DNA TGCGCCAGCAGGATAGCCCCGGGGGAGTATGGCTACACCTTC.

The rearrangement uses TRBV6-6 and TRBJ1-1; D perhaps matches TRBD1 (6 bases). Between the trimmed V and J ends, which lost 2 bases and 3 bases, there was a span of 13 bases. The CDR3 spans 15 residues. The germline CDR1 and CDR2 sequences are MNHNY and SVGAGI (reference sequence). The CDR3 region has the DNA TGTGCCAGCAGTTACCCCAGGGGCAGGGACACTGAAGCTTTCTTT. Protein sequence: CASSYPRGRDTEAFF.

This sequence joins TRBV7-2 and TRBJ1-3, with D unclear. The V end lost 3 bases, the J end lost 0 bases, and 6 bases lay between the germline ends. The CDR3 sequence is 14 residues long. Germline CDR1 is SGHTA and CDR2 is FQGNSA. The CDR3 DNA reads TGTGCCAGCAGCTTCGGGATCTCTGGAAACACCATATATTTT. Translation: CASSFGISGNTIYF.

The chain carries TRBV6-5 and TRBJ2-7, with 10 bases aligning to TRBD1. The CDR3 is made up of 13 amino acids. J was trimmed by 3 bases and V by 8 bases; bases with no gene match: 4. The V gene's germline CDR1 is MNHEY and CDR2 SVGAGI. CDR3 sequence: CASRQGAIYEQYF. The CDR3 DNA reads TGTGCCAGCCGACAGGGGGCGATCTACGAGCAGTACTTC.

The J gene is TRBJ1-4, the V gene TRBV7-2, with 8 bases matching TRBD1. The CDR3 consists of 16 residues. The ends lost 1 base at V and 5 bases at J; junction bases unmatched: 6. Germline V gene sequence: CDR1 SGHTA, CDR2 FQGNSA. CDR3 bases: TGTGCCAGCAGCTTAGGATGGGGGACAGGAAATGAAAAACTGTTTTTT. Protein product: CASSLGWGTGNEKLFF.

The V gene is TRBV5-1, the J gene TRBJ2-7; a possible D gene is TRBD1 (5 bases). Germline CDR1 SGHRS, CDR2 YFSETQ. The CDR3 covers 12 residues. The V gene lost 0 bases and the J gene lost 5 bases, with 6 bases spanning the gap. The CDR3 region has the DNA TGCGCCAGCAGCTTGGGACAGAACGAGCAGTACTTC. Translation: CASSLGQNEQYF.

This rearrangement joins TRBV19 to TRBJ1-5, with 7 bases aligning to TRBD1. The CDR3 loop spans 16 amino acids. The V and J ends lost 5 bases and 2 bases, in that order; junction bases with no gene match: 9. Looked up from germline, CDR1 is LNHDA and CDR2 is SQIVND (reference sequence). The CDR3 here is CASSGDRERGNQPQHF. DNA of the CDR3: TGTGCCAGTAGTGGAGACAGGGAAAGGGGCAATCAGCCCCAGCATTTT. Drawing the rest from reference TRBV19 and TRBJ1-5, the complete variable domain is DGGITQSPKYLFRKEGQNVTLSCEQNLNHDAMYWYRQDPGQGLRLIYYSQIVNDFQKGDIAEGYSVSREKKESFPLTVTSAQKNPTAFYLCASSGDRERGNQPQHFGDGTRLSIL.

V is TRBV12-3 or TRBV12-4 and J is TRBJ1-2, with TRBD1 as a possible D gene (5 bases). The CDR3 contains 13 residues. Trimming took 3 bases from V and 4 from J, leaving 9 bases between them. This CDR3 reads CASSFSGPYGYTF. Here the CDR3 DNA reads TGTGCCAGCAGTTTCTCAGGGCCCTATGGCTACACCTTC.

The chain carries TRBV7-9 and TRBJ1-4; TRBD1 agrees at 10 bases. V lost 3 bases, J lost 3 bases, and 7 bases stayed unmatched. Germline CDR1 reads SEHNR; CDR2 reads FQNEAQ (reference sequence). The CDR3 has 17 residues. The CDR3 DNA is TGTGCCAGCAGCTTCGGGACAGGGGTAGTTGCTAATGAAAAACTGTTTTTT. Amino acids: CASSFGTGVVANEKLFF.

V and J are TRBV4-1 and TRBJ2-7; 12 nucleotides agree with TRBD2. V shed 0 bases and J 7 bases; nucleotides not matched to a gene: 10. The CDR3 has 17 residues. Looked up from germline, CDR1 is MGHRA and CDR2 is YSYEKL. CDR3 protein: CASSQDLSSGGAGEQYF. CDR3 DNA sequence: TGCGCCAGCAGCCAAGATTTGTCTAGCGGGGGGGCGGGAGAGCAGTACTTC.

V and J are TRBV6-5 and TRBJ1-1; 11 nucleotides agree with TRBD1. Germline loops: CDR1 MNHEY, CDR2 SVGAGI. Unmatched junction bases numbered 8, after V lost 7 bases and J lost 7 bases. The CDR3 covers 14 residues. CDR3 amino acids: CASTDRGPQGEAFF. The DNA for the CDR3 is TGTGCCAGCACGGACAGGGGGCCCCAGGGTGAAGCTTTCTTT.

The chain couples TRBV30 to TRBJ2-7; 11 nucleotides agree with TRBD2. This CDR3 is built from 15 residues. From germline, CDR1 is GTSNPN and CDR2 SVGIG (reference sequence). With V trimmed by 2 bases and J by 0 bases, 3 bases remained unmatched. The CDR3 loop is CAWSMGLADSYEQYF. In nucleotides, the CDR3 is TGTGCCTGGAGTATGGGACTAGCGGACTCCTACGAGCAGTACTTC.

This rearrangement joins TRBV4-1 to TRBJ1-4, with D possibly TRBD1 on 6 matching bases. From germline, CDR1 is MGHRA and CDR2 YSYEKL. The CDR3 is 16 residues long. The ends were cut back, 0 bases at V and 8 bases at J, with 16 bases in the middle. The CDR3 DNA is TGCGCCAGCAGCCAAGATCGGGGGGCAGAAAGGGAAAAACTGTTTTTT. This encodes CASSQDRGAEREKLFF.

The chain has TRBV5-1 and TRBJ1-1; 8 bases map to TRBD1. V lost 3 bases to trimming and J lost 0 bases; unmatched junction nucleotides: 13. CDR3 length: 18 amino acids. Germline CDR1 SGHRS, CDR2 YFSETQ. CDR3 in amino acids: CASSSRPSSQGVNTEAFF. DNA of the CDR3: TGCGCCAGCAGCTCCCGACCCTCTTCACAGGGGGTGAACACTGAAGCTTTCTTT.

This sequence joins TRBV3-1 (or the pseudogene TRBV3-2) and TRBJ2-3; the D gene is possibly TRBD1 (5 bases). Trimming removed 1 base at V and 3 bases at J, with 14 bases between. CDR1 and CDR2 from the germline V gene are LGHDT and YNNKEL (reference sequence). The CDR3 consists of 16 residues. CDR3 amino acids: CASSQGWGGTTDTQYF. DNA of the CDR3: TGTGCCAGCAGCCAAGGGTGGGGCGGAACGACAGATACGCAGTATTTT.

J is TRBJ1-4 and V is TRBV10-2; the D is unclear. V lost 4 bases and J 0 bases, leaving 6 bases between the germline ends. Germline CDR1 WSHSY, CDR2 SAAADI. The CDR3 runs to 14 residues. For the CDR3, the DNA is TGCGCCAGCAGTGCTTCTGCAACTAATGAAAAACTGTTTTTT. Protein sequence: CASSASATNEKLFF.

The rearrangement links TRBV29-1 to TRBJ2-3, with 8 positions matching TRBD2. V lost 4 bases and J lost 5; bases outside the gene matches: 8. This CDR3 is built from 14 residues. Per the germline V gene, CDR1 is SQVTM and CDR2 is ANQGSEA. The chain's CDR3 is CSVAGGGSLDTQYF. CDR3 nucleotides: TGCAGCGTTGCGGGCGGGGGGTCCTTAGATACGCAGTATTTT.

V is TRBV11-2 and J is TRBJ2-3; possible D gene TRBD2, 5 bases. The germline V gene has CDR1 SGHAT and CDR2 FQNNGV. The CDR3 length is 12 residues. Trimming pared 4 bases from V and 5 bases from J, leaving 7 bases between. The CDR3 loop is CASSSGGDTQYF. The CDR3 DNA is TGTGCCAGCAGCTCAGGAGGAGATACGCAGTATTTT.

V usage is TRBV6-5 and J usage is TRBJ1-2, with 9 bases identical to TRBD1. Trimming removed 2 bases from V and 7 bases from J; junction bases left unmatched: 5. The CDR3 is 14 residues long. CDR1 and CDR2 from the germline V gene are MNHEY and SVGAGI. The CDR3 nucleotides are TGTGCCAGCAGTTACCTCTCGGACAGGGGTGGCTACACCTTC. Residues: CASSYLSDRGGYTF.

This clone was observed once. The chain employs TRBV4-1 and TRBJ1-3; D remains ambiguous. CDR1 MGHRA and CDR2 YSYEKL come from the germline V gene. The V end was cut by 4 bases, the J end by 2 bases, with 18 bases between. This CDR3 spans 17 amino acids. The CDR3 loop is CASSRTRERLAGNTIYF. CDR3 nucleotide sequence: TGCGCCAGCAGCCGTACCCGGGAACGTTTGGCTGGAAACACCATATATTTT.

This chain connects TRBV12-3 or TRBV12-4 to TRBJ2-5; the D gene is possibly TRBD2 (6 bases). Trimming pared 7 bases from V and 4 bases from J, leaving 10 bases between. The CDR3 sequence is 12 residues long. The CDR3 DNA is TGTGCCAGCAAGGCGGGGACAGAGACCCAGTACTTC. It codes for CASKAGTETQYF.

The genes are TRBV4-1 and TRBJ1-4; TRBD1 is a possible D gene (5 bases). Trimming removed 4 bases at V and 0 bases at J, with 18 bases between. The CDR3 loop spans 18 amino acids. Looked up from germline, CDR1 is MGHRA and CDR2 is YSYEKL. CDR3: CASSRLDSVGATNEKLFF. CDR3 in DNA: TGCGCCAGCAGCCGGCTAGACAGTGTGGGTGCAACTAATGAAAAACTGTTTTTT.

The rearrangement joins TRBV5-1 to TRBJ1-1, with D uncertain. This CDR3 has 13 residues. The ends were cut back, 4 bases at V and 3 bases at J, with 10 bases in the middle. CDR1 and CDR2 from the germline V gene are SGHRS and YFSETQ. The CDR3: CASSERRDTEAFF. DNA for the CDR3: TGCGCCAGCAGCGAACGGAGGGACACTGAAGCTTTCTTT. Looking up the rest from reference TRBV5-1 and TRBJ1-1 gives the full variable domain: KAGVTQTPRYLIKTRGQQVTLSCSPISGHRSVSWYQQTPGQGLQFLFEYFSETQRNKGNFPGRFSGRQFSNSRSEMNVSTLELGDSALYLCASSERRDTEAFFGQGTRLTVV.

V is TRBV5-1 and J is TRBJ2-7; D is perhaps TRBD1 (6 bases). The CDR3 consists of 14 residues. Germline V lookup: CDR1 SGHRS, CDR2 YFSETQ. Deletions cut 3 bases from V and 2 bases from J, with 12 bases between. The CDR3 here is CASSSRQGPYEQYF. The CDR3 DNA is TGCGCCAGCAGCTCCCGGCAGGGGCCCTACGAGCAGTACTTC. The full variable domain, its missing parts supplied by reference TRBV5-1 and TRBJ2-7, is KAGVTQTPRYLIKTRGQQVTLSCSPISGHRSVSWYQQTPGQGLQFLFEYFSETQRNKGNFPGRFSGRQFSNSRSEMNVSTLELGDSALYLCASSSRQGPYEQYFGPGTRLTVT.